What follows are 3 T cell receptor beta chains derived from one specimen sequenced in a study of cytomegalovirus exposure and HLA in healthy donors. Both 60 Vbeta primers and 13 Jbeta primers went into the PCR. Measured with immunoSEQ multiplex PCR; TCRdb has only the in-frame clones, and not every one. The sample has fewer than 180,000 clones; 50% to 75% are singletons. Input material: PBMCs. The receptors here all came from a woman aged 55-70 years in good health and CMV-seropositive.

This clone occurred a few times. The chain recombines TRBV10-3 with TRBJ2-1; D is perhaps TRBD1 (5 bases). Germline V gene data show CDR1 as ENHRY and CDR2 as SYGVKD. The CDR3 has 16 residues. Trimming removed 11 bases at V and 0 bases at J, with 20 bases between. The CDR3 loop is CASKAQGSSSYNEQFF. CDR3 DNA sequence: TGTGCCTCCAAAGCTCAGGGTTCAAGCTCCTACAATGAGCAGTTCTTC.

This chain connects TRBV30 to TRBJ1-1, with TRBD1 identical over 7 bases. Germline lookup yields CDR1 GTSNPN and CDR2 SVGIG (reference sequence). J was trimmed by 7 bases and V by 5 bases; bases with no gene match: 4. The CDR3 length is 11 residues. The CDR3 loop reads CAWGDSIEAFF. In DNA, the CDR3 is TGTGCCTGGGGGGACAGCATTGAAGCTTTCTTT. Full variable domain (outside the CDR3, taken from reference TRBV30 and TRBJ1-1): SQTIHQWPATLVQPVGSPLSLECTVEGTSNPNLYWYRQAAGRGLQLLFYSVGIGQISSEVPQNLSASRPQDRQFILSSKKLLLSDSGFYLCAWGDSIEAFFGQGTRLTVV.

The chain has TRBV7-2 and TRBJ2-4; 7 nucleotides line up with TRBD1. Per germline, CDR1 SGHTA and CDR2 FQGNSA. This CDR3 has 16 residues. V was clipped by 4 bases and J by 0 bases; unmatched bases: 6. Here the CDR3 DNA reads TGTGCCAGCAGCTCGGAAGGGACAGTAGCCAAAAACATTCAGTACTTC. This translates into CASSSEGTVAKNIQYF.